The clone carrying this T cell receptor (beta chain) is a singleton in its sample. The target antigen is unknown. The source of the sample is a study of cytomegalovirus exposure and HLA in healthy donors. Findings and limits, study-wide: It was likely that a cluster of highly shared sequence variants was a sequencing artifact. Most TCR sequences were uncommon, yet certain public TCRs appeared in many donors. Among TCR beta chains, those listed as cytomegalovirus-associated numbered approximately 150.

Amplification used 60 Vbeta primers and 13 Jbeta primers. TCRdb keeps only in-frame clones here, not all; method: immunoSEQ multiplex PCR. Among 150,000 to 200,000 clones listed, about 85% were seen once. Germline-derived CDR1 and CDR2 are SGHNT and YENEEA. This CDR3 contains 11 residues. Trimming removed 5 bases at V and 4 bases at J, with 6 bases between. This rearrangement joins TRBV11-3 to TRBJ2-7; D remains unclear. The receptor's source is a man aged 25 to 40 in good health and CMV-seropositive. Sequenced input: PBMCs. CDR3 nucleotide sequence: TGTGCCAGCAGCAAGACTTACGAGCAGTACTTC. Translation: CASSKTYEQYF.